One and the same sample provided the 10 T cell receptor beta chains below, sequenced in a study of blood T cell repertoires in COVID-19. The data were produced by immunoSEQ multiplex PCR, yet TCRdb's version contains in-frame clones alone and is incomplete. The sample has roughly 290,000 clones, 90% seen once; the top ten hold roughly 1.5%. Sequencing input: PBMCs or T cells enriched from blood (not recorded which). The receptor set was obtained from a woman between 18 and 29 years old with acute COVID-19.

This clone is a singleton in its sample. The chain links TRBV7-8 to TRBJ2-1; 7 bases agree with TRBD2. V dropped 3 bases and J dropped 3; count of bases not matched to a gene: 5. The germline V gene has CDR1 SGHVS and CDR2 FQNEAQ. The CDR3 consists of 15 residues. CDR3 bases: TGTGCCAGCAGCTTGTCGCCTAGCGGCTACAATGAGCAGTTCTTC. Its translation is CASSLSPSGYNEQFF.

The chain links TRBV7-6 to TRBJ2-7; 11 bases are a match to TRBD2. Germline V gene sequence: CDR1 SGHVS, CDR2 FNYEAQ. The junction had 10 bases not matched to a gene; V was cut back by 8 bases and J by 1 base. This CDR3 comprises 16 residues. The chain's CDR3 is CASEPSGRPGSYEQYF. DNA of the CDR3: TGTGCCAGCGAACCTAGCGGGAGGCCGGGGTCCTACGAGCAGTACTTC.

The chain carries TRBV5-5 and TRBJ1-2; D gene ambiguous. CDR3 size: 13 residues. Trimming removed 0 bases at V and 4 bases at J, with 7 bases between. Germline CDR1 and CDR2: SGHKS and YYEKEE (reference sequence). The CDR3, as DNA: TGTGCCAGCAGCTTGGCGGGGTCCTATGGCTACACCTTC. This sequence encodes CASSLAGSYGYTF. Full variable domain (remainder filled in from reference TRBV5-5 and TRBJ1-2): DAGVTQSPTHLIKTRGQQVTLRCSPISGHKSVSWYQQVLGQGPQFIFQYYEKEERGRGNFPDRFSARQFPNYSSELNVNALLLGDSALYLCASSLAGSYGYTFGSGTRLTVV.

CDR3 sequence (DNA): TGCGCCAGCAGCTCGCCGGGACAGGGGAGGGAGACCCAGTACTTC. This gives the protein CASSSPGQGRETQYF. The chain recombines TRBV5-1 with TRBJ2-5; 10 positions agree with TRBD1. The trim removed 3 bases at V and 5 bases at J, leaving 7 bases unmatched. Germline V gives CDR1 SGHRS, CDR2 YFSETQ. This CDR3 is 15 amino acids long.

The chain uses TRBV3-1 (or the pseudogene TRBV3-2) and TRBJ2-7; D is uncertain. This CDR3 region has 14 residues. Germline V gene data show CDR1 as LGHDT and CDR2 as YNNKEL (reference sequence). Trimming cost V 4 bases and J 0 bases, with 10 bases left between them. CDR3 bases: TGTGCCAGCAGCCTGAGGCTCGCCTCCTACGAGCAGTACTTC. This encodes CASSLRLASYEQYF.

CDR3 sequence: CASSSSAQYTEAFF. The CDR3 bases are TGTGCCAGCAGCTCCTCCGCCCAGTACACTGAAGCTTTCTTT. The chain uses TRBV11-2 and TRBJ1-1; D is ambiguous. V gave up 4 bases and J gave up 3 bases, with 12 bases separating them. Germline V gene data show CDR1 as SGHAT and CDR2 as FQNNGV. This CDR3 is built from 14 residues.

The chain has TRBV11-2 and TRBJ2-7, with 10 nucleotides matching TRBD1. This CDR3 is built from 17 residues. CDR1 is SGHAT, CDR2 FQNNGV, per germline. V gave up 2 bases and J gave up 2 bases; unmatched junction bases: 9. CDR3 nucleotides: TGTGCCAGCAGCTTATTGGGGACAGGGGCGACTCCCTACGAGCAGTACTTC. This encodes CASSLLGTGATPYEQYF.

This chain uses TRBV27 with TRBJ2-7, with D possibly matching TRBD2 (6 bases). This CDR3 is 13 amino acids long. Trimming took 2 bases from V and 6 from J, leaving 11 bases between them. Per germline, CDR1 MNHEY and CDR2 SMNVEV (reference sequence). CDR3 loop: CASSLPGAGEQYF. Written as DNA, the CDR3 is TGTGCCAGCAGTTTACCCGGAGCGGGCGAGCAGTACTTC.

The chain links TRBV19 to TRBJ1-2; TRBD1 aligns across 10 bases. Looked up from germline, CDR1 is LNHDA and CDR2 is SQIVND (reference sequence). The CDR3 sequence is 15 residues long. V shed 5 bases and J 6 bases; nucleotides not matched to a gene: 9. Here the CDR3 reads CASSLTGTGADGYTF. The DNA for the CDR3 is TGTGCCAGTAGTCTAACCGGGACAGGGGCGGATGGCTACACCTTC.

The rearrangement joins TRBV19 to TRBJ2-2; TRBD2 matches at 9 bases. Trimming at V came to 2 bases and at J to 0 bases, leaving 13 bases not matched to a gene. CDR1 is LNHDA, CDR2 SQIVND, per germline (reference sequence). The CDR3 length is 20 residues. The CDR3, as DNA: TGTGCCAGTAGTATAAGGCGGGGGGGCAGAGTCAGCGCGAACACCGGGGAGCTGTTTTTT. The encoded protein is CASSIRRGGRVSANTGELFF.